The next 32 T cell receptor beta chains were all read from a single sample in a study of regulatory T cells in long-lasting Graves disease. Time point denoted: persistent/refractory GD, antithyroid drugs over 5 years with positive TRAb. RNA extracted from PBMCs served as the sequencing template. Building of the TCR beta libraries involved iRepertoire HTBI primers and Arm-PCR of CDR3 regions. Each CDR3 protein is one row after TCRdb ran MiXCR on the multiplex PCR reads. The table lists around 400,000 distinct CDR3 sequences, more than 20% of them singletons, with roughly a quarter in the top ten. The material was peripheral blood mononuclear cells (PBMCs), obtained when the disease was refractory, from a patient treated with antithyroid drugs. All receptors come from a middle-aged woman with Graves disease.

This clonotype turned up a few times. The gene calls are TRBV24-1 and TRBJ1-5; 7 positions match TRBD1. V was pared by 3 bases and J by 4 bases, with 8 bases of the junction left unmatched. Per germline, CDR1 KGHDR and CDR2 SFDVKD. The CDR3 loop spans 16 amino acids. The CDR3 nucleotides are TGTGCCACCAGTGATCGACAGGGATCTAGAAATCAGCCCCAGCATTTT. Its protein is CATSDRQGSRNQPQHF.

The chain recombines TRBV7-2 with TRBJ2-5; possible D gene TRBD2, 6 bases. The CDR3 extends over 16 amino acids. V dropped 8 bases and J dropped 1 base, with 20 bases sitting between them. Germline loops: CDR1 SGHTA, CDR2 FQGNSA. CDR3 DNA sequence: TGTGCCAGCGCAGCTTTTTTGAGGGGAGGCCAAGAGACCCAGTACTTC. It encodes CASAAFLRGGQETQYF.

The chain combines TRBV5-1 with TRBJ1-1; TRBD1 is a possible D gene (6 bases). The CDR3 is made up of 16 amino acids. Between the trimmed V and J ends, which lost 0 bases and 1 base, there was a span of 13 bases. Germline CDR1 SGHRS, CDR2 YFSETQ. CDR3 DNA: TGCGCCAGCAGCTTGGCCTGCAGGGGTACGAACACTGAAGCTTTCTTT. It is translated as CASSLACRGTNTEAFF.

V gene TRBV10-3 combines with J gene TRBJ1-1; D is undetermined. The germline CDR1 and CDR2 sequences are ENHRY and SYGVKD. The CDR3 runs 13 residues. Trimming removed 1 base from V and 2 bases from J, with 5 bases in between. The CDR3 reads CAISEFENTEAFF. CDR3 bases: TGTGCCATCAGTGAGTTTGAAAACACTGAAGCTTTCTTT.

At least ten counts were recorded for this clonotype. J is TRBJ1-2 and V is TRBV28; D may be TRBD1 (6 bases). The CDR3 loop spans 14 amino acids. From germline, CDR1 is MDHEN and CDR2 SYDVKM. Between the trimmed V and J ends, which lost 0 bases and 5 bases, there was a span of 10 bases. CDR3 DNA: TGTGCCAGCAGTTTATGGGGGGGCGGGTATGGCTACACCTTC. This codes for CASSLWGGGYGYTF.

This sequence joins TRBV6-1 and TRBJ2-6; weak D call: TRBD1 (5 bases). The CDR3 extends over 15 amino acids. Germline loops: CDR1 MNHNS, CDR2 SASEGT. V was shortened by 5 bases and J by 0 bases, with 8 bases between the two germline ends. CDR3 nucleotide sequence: TGTGCCAGCAGTCCCCAGGGCTCTGGGGCCAACGTCCTGACTTTC. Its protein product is CASSPQGSGANVLTF.

CDR3 protein: CASSSGLAGGEQFF. DNA for the CDR3: TGTGCCAGCAGTTCCGGACTAGCGGGAGGGGAGCAGTTCTTC. The chain carries TRBV28 and TRBJ2-1; 15 nucleotides match TRBD2. Germline CDR1 reads MDHEN; CDR2 reads SYDVKM. CDR3 size: 14 residues. J was trimmed by 10 bases and V by 4 bases; bases with no gene match: 2. Drawing the rest from reference TRBV28 and TRBJ2-1, the complete variable domain is DVKVTQSSRYLVKRTGEKVFLECVQDMDHENMFWYRQDPGLGLRLIYFSYDVKMKEKGDIPEGYSVSREKKERFSLILESASTNQTSMYLCASSSGLAGGEQFFGPGTRLTVL.

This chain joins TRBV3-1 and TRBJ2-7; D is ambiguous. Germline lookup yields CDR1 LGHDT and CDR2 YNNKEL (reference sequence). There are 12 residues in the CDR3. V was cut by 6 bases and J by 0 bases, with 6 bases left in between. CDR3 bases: TGTGCCAGCAGTATCCGCTCCTACGAGCAGTACTTC. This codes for CASSIRSYEQYF.

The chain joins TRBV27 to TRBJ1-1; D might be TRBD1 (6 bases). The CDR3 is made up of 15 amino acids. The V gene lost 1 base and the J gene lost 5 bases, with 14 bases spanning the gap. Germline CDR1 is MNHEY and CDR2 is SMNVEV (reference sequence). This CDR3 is CASSLFLGRGTEAFF. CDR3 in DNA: TGTGCCAGCAGTTTATTTCTAGGGAGGGGGACTGAAGCTTTCTTT.

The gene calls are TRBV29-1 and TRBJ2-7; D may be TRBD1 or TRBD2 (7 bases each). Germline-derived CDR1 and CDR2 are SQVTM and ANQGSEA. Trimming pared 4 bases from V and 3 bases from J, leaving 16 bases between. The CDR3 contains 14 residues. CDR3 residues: CSVVVSGGVYEQYF. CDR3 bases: TGCAGCGTTGTAGTGTCAGGGGGGGTCTACGAGCAGTACTTC.

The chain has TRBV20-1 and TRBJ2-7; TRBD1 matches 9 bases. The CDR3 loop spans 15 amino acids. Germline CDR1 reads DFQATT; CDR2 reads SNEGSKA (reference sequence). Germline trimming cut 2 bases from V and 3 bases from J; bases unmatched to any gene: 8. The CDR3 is CSARFPGQGYYEQYF. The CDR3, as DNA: TGCAGTGCTAGATTTCCGGGACAGGGATACTACGAGCAGTACTTC.

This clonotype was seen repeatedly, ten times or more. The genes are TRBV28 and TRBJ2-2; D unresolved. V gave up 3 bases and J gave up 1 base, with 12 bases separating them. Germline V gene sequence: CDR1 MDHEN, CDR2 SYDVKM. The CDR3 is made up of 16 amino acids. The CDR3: CASSLLFYMNTGELFF. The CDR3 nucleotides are TGTGCCAGCAGTTTGCTATTCTATATGAACACCGGGGAGCTGTTTTTT.

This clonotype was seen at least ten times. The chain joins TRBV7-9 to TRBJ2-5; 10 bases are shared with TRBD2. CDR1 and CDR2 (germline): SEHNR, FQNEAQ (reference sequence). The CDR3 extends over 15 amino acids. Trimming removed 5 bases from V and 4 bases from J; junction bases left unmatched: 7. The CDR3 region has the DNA TGTGCCAGCAGCCTACTAGCGGGACGGGGAGAGACCCAGTACTTC. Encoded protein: CASSLLAGRGETQYF. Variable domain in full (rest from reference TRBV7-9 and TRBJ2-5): DTGVSQNPRHKITKRGQNVTFRCDPISEHNRLYWYRQTLGQGPEFLTYFQNEAQLEKSRLLSDRFSAERPKGSFSTLEIQRTEQGDSAMYLCASSLLAGRGETQYFGPGTRLLVL.

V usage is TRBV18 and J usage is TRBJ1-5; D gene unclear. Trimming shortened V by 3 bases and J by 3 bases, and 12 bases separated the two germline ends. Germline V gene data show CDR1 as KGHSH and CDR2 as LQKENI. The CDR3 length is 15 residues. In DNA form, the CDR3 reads TGTGCCAGCTCACCCGCGGGTAATAACAATCAGCCCCAGCATTTT. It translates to CASSPAGNNNQPQHF. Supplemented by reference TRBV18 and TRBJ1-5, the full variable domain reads NAGVMQNPRHLVRRRGQEARLRCSPMKGHSHVYWYRQLPEEGLKFMVYLQKENIIDESGMPKERFSAEFPKEGPSILRIQQVVRGDSAAYFCASSPAGNNNQPQHFGDGTRLSIL.

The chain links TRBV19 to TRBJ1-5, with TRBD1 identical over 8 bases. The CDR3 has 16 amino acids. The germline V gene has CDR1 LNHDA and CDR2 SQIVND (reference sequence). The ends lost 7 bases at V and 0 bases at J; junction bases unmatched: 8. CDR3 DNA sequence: TGTGCCAGTACCCCAGGGACAGGATATAGCAATCAGCCCCAGCATTTT. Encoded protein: CASTPGTGYSNQPQHF.

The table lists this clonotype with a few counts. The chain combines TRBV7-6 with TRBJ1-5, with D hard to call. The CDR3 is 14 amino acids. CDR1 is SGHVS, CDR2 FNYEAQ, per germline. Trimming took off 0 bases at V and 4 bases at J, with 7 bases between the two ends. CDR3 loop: CASSLAPQNQPQHF. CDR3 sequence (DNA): TGTGCCAGCAGCTTAGCGCCGCAGAATCAGCCCCAGCATTTT.

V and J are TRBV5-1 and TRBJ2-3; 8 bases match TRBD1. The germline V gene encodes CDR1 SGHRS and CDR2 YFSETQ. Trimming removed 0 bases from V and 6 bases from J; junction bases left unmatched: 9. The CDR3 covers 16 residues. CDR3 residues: CASSLESGGGFDTQYF. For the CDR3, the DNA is TGCGCCAGCAGCTTGGAATCAGGGGGCGGGTTCGATACGCAGTATTTT. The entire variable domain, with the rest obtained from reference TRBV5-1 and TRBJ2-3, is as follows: KAGVTQTPRYLIKTRGQQVTLSCSPISGHRSVSWYQQTPGQGLQFLFEYFSETQRNKGNFPGRFSGRQFSNSRSEMNVSTLELGDSALYLCASSLESGGGFDTQYFGPGTRLTVL.

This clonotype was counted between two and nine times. The CDR3 loop reads CASSSAGGYQPQHF. In DNA, the CDR3 is TGTGCCAGCAGCTCAGCGGGAGGGTATCAGCCCCAGCATTTT. This sequence joins TRBV7-2 and TRBJ1-5; D remains unclear. This CDR3 is built from 14 residues. The germline gives CDR1 SGHTA, CDR2 FQGNSA. V dropped 4 bases and J dropped 5 bases, with 12 bases sitting between them.

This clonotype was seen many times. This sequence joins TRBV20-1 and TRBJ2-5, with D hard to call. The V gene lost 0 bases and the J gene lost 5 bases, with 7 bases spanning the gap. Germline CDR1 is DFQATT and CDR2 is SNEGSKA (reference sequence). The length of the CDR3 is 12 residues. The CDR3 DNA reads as TGCAGTGCTAGAGACATTACGGAGACCCAGTACTTC. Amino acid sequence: CSARDITETQYF.

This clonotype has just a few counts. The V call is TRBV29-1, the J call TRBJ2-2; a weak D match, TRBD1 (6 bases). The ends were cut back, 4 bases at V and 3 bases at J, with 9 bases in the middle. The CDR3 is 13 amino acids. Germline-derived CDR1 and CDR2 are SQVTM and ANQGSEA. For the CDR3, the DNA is TGCAGCGTTGTAGAGGGGGACACCGGGGAGCTGTTTTTT. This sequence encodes CSVVEGDTGELFF.

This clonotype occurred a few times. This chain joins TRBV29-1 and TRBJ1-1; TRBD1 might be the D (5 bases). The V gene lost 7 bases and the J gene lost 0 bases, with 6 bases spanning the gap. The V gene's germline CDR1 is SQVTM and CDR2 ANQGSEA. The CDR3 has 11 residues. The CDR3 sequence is CSGQLNTEAFF. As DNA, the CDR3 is TGCAGCGGACAGTTGAACACTGAAGCTTTCTTT.

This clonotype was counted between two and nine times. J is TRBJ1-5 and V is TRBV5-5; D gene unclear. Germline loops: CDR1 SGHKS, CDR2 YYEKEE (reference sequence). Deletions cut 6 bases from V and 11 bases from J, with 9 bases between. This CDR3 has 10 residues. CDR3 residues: CASTFPAQHF. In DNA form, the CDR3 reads TGTGCCAGCACCTTCCCGGCCCAGCATTTT.

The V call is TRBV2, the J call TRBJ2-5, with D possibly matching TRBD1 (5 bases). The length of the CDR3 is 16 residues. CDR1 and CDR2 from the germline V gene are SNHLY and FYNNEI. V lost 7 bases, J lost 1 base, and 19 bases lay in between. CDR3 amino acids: CASIRLTLTAQETQYF. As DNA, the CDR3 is TGTGCCAGCATTAGACTGACGCTGACAGCCCAAGAGACCCAGTACTTC.

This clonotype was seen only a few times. The CDR3 DNA is TGCAGTGCCCGGACAGGGTTGCAGCCCCAGCATTTT. Translation gives CSARTGLQPQHF. The chain employs TRBV20-1 and TRBJ1-5; 8 positions match TRBD1. CDR3 length: 12 amino acids. The germline V gene has CDR1 DFQATT and CDR2 SNEGSKA (reference sequence). V trimming: 6 bases; J trimming: 7 bases; junction bases outside the gene matches: 5.

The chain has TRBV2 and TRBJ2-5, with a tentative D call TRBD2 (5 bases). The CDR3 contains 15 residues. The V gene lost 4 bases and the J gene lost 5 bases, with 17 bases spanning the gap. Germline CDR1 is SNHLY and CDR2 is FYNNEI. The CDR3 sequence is CASSVIYGELETQYF. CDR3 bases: TGTGCCAGCAGTGTGATTTATGGGGAGTTGGAGACCCAGTACTTC.

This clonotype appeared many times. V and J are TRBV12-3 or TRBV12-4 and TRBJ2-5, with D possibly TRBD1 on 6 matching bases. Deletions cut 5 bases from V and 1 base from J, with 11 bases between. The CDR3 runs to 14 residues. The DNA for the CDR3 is TGTGCCAGCAGTCCTCGGACAGTCCAAGAGACCCAGTACTTC. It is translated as CASSPRTVQETQYF.

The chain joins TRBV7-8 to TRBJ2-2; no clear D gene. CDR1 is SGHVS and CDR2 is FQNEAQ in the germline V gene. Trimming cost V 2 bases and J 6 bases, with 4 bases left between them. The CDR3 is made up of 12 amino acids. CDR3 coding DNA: TGTGCCAGCAGCTTAAAGCCCGGGGAGCTGTTTTTT. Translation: CASSLKPGELFF. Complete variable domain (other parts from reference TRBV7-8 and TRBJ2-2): GAGVSQSPRYKVAKRGQDVALRCDPISGHVSLFWYQQALGQGPEFLTYFQNEAQLDKSGLPSDRFFAERPEGSVSTLKIQRTQQEDSAVYLCASSLKPGELFFGEGSRLTVL.

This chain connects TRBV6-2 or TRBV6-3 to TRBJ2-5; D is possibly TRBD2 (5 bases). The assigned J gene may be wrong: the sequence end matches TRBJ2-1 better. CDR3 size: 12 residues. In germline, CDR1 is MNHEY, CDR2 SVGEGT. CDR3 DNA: TGTGCCAGCACCCAAAGCGGTAGGGAGCAGTTCTTC. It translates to CASTQSGREQFF.

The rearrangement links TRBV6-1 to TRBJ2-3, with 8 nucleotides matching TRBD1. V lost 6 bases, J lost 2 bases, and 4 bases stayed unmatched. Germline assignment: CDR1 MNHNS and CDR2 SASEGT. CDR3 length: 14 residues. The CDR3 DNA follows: TGTGCCAGCAGAGGACAGGGCCACACAGATACGCAGTATTTT. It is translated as CASRGQGHTDTQYF.

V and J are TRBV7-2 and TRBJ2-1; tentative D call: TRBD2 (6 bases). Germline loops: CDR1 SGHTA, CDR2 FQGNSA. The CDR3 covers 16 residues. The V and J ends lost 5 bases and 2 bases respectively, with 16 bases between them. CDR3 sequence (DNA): TGTGCCAGCAGCGTCTACCTGACTAGTACCTACAATGAGCAGTTCTTC. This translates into CASSVYLTSTYNEQFF. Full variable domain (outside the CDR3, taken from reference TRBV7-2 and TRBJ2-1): GAGVSQSPSNKVTEKGKDVELRCDPISGHTALYWYRQSLGQGLEFLIYFQGNSAPDKSGLPSDRFSAERTGGSVSTLTIQRTQQEDSAVYLCASSVYLTSTYNEQFFGPGTRLTVL.

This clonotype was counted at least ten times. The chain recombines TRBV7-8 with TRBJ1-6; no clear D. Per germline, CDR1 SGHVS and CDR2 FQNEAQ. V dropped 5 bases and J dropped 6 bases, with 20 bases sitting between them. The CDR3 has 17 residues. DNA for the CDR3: TGTGCCAGCAGCCCTCAACGACGACCCCTTGCTAATTCACCCCTCCACTTT. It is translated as CASSPQRRPLANSPLHF. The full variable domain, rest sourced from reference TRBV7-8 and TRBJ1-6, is GAGVSQSPRYKVAKRGQDVALRCDPISGHVSLFWYQQALGQGPEFLTYFQNEAQLDKSGLPSDRFFAERPEGSVSTLKIQRTQQEDSAVYLCASSPQRRPLANSPLHFGNGTRLTVT.

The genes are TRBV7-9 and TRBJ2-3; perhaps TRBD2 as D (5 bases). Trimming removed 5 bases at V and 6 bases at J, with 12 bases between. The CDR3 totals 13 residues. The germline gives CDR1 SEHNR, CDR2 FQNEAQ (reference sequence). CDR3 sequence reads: CASSLQAVDTQYF. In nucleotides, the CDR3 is TGTGCCAGCAGCCTCCAAGCGGTGGATACGCAGTATTTT.